One sample yielded the 21 T cell receptor beta chains listed below, sequenced in a study of T cell repertoires and HLA-DP antigens. Profiled with immunoSEQ multiplex PCR; TCRdb holds only in-frame clones, not every one. This repertoire shows approximately 73,000 clones, 80% found once; its top ten account for roughly 1.5%. These receptors have no known antigen. Specimen: CD4+ T cells from PBMCs. These receptors all stem from a man aged 55 to 69 in good health and CMV-seronegative.

This rearrangement joins TRBV10-3 to TRBJ2-3; 14 nucleotides agree with TRBD2. The CDR3 contains 17 residues. Germline values: CDR1 ENHRY, CDR2 SYGVKD. V lost 4 bases to trimming and J lost 5 bases; unmatched junction nucleotides: 8. This chain's CDR3 is CAISGGTSGSGKDTQYF. In nucleotides, the CDR3 is TGTGCCATCAGTGGGGGGACTAGCGGGAGCGGGAAAGATACGCAGTATTTT.

V and J are TRBV11-1 and TRBJ2-3; D gene ambiguous. The CDR3 is 14 residues long. V was shortened by 0 bases and J by 4 bases, with 8 bases between the two germline ends. CDR1 and CDR2 from the germline V gene are SGHAT and FQDESV (reference sequence). The CDR3 is CASSLASHSDTQYF. As DNA, the CDR3 is TGTGCCAGCAGCTTAGCGAGTCATTCAGATACGCAGTATTTT.

The rearrangement joins TRBV11-2 to TRBJ2-3, with D tentatively TRBD1 or TRBD2 (6 bases each). Germline loops: CDR1 SGHAT, CDR2 FQNNGV. This CDR3 has 16 amino acids. V lost 2 bases to trimming and J lost 1 base, with 13 bases between them. The CDR3 coding sequence is TGTGCCAGCAGCTTAACCGGGGGCGTAGGCACAGATACGCAGTATTTT. Residues: CASSLTGGVGTDTQYF.

The J gene is TRBJ2-1, the V gene TRBV30; 7 positions agree with TRBD1. J was trimmed by 6 bases and V by 6 bases; bases with no gene match: 11. Per the germline V gene, CDR1 is GTSNPN and CDR2 is SVGIG (reference sequence). This CDR3 is built from 14 residues. The CDR3 sequence is CACRQPGQPNEQFF. In DNA form, the CDR3 reads TGTGCCTGCCGTCAACCGGGACAGCCCAATGAGCAGTTCTTC.

This chain uses TRBV6-1 with TRBJ1-1; D is unresolved. The length of the CDR3 is 13 residues. The V end lost 8 bases, the J end lost 6 bases, and 16 bases lay between the germline ends. Germline loops: CDR1 MNHNS, CDR2 SASEGT. For the CDR3, the DNA is TGTGCCAGCGGAGATAGAGGGAGGGCTGAAGCTTTCTTT. Translated: CASGDRGRAEAFF.

V usage is TRBV27 and J usage is TRBJ2-1; D uncertain. The CDR3 totals 15 residues. Between the trimmed V and J ends, which lost 8 bases and 4 bases, there was a span of 18 bases. From germline, CDR1 is MNHEY and CDR2 SMNVEV (reference sequence). The CDR3 DNA follows: TGTGCCAGCGGCTTAAGACGGGCCGCTTACAATGAGCAGTTCTTC. It specifies CASGLRRAAYNEQFF.

The chain is built from TRBV19 and TRBJ2-2, with D hard to call. Looked up from germline, CDR1 is LNHDA and CDR2 is SQIVND (reference sequence). V shed 3 bases and J shed 1 base, with 0 bases lying between them. The CDR3 is 12 amino acids. The CDR3 nucleotides are TGTGCCAGTAGTATGAACACCGGGGAGCTGTTTTTT. Protein product: CASSMNTGELFF.

This chain uses TRBV15 with TRBJ1-2; 8 nucleotides match TRBD1. This CDR3 comprises 12 residues. Germline CDR1 LNHNV, CDR2 YYDKDF (reference sequence). V was clipped by 6 bases and J by 5 bases; unmatched bases: 2. CDR3 DNA sequence: TGTGCCACCAGGACAGGGGAATATGGCTACACCTTC. Translating it yields CATRTGEYGYTF.

The genes are TRBV30 and TRBJ1-4; D unclear. Looked up from germline, CDR1 is GTSNPN and CDR2 is SVGIG (reference sequence). The CDR3 consists of 13 residues. V lost 7 bases and J lost 3, with 12 bases in between. CDR3 amino acids: CALTPRANEKLFF. CDR3 bases: TGTGCCTTGACCCCCCGGGCTAATGAAAAACTGTTTTTT.

The chain links TRBV7-3 to TRBJ2-1, with 7 bases matching TRBD2. CDR1 is SGHTA, CDR2 FQGTGA, per germline. The CDR3 is 16 residues long. V was clipped by 5 bases and J by 2 bases; unmatched bases: 9. CDR3 loop: CASSPEVGGPYNEQFF. CDR3 sequence (DNA): TGTGCCAGCAGCCCCGAAGTGGGAGGGCCCTACAATGAGCAGTTCTTC.

The chain links TRBV5-6 to TRBJ2-7; 11 bases map to TRBD1. Germline assignment: CDR1 SGHDT and CDR2 YYEEEE. The CDR3 length is 14 residues. V dropped 0 bases and J dropped 6; count of bases not matched to a gene: 2. CDR3 coding DNA: TGTGCCAGCAGCTTGGACGGACAGGGGGCCGAGCAGTACGTC. Residues: CASSLDGQGAEQYV.

The rearrangement uses TRBV5-4 and TRBJ1-2, with 9 positions matching TRBD1. The V gene's germline CDR1 is SGHNT and CDR2 YYREEE (reference sequence). V was clipped by 4 bases and J by 7 bases; unmatched bases: 14. The CDR3 contains 16 residues. The CDR3 sequence: CASSPGQGLTSRGYTF. As DNA, the CDR3 is TGTGCCAGCAGCCCGGGACAGGGCCTCACGTCCCGTGGCTACACCTTC.

This sequence joins TRBV27 and TRBJ2-1; perhaps TRBD2 as D (5 bases). V was trimmed by 6 bases and J by 1 base, leaving 10 bases between them. This CDR3 spans 14 amino acids. The germline V gene has CDR1 MNHEY and CDR2 SMNVEV (reference sequence). CDR3 sequence: CASRPGNSYNEQFF. CDR3 coding DNA: TGTGCCAGCAGACCCGGGAATTCCTACAATGAGCAGTTCTTC.

The chain uses TRBV11-3 and TRBJ2-1; tentatively, D is TRBD1 or TRBD2 (5 bases each). The germline V gene has CDR1 SGHNT and CDR2 YENEEA. Trimming took 5 bases from V and 4 from J, leaving 9 bases between them. CDR3 length: 13 residues. The CDR3: CASSLGRYNEQFF. The CDR3 bases are TGTGCCAGCAGCCTGGGACGGTACAATGAGCAGTTCTTC.

The chain is built from TRBV7-9 and TRBJ2-3; the D gene is possibly TRBD1 (6 bases). V lost 5 bases to trimming and J lost 5 bases, with 17 bases between them. This CDR3 has 15 amino acids. Per germline, CDR1 SEHNR and CDR2 FQNEAQ (reference sequence). CDR3 bases: TGTGCCAGCAGCCAGGACTTAGGGGGAAAAGATACGCAGTATTTT. Translation: CASSQDLGGKDTQYF.

There are a few counts of this clone. The genes are TRBV4-3 and TRBJ1-6, with 8 bases matching TRBD1. The CDR3 length is 14 residues. Germline CDR1 LGHNA, CDR2 YSLEER. Germline trimming cut 3 bases from V and 10 bases from J; bases unmatched to any gene: 5. The CDR3 loop is CASSQKTGESPLHF. The CDR3 DNA is TGCGCCAGCAGCCAGAAGACAGGGGAATCACCCCTCCACTTT.

This sequence joins TRBV25-1 and TRBJ1-1, with 7 bases aligning to TRBD1. V trimming: 4 bases; J trimming: 4 bases; junction bases outside the gene matches: 6. Germline V gives CDR1 MGHDK, CDR2 SYGVNS. CDR3 length: 14 residues. CDR3 protein: CASSGQGLGTEAFF. In DNA, the CDR3 is TGTGCCAGCAGTGGACAGGGACTTGGCACTGAAGCTTTCTTT.

This clone was seen a handful of times. The V and J genes are TRBV6-5 and TRBJ2-7; 9 bases line up with TRBD2. Germline V lookup: CDR1 MNHEY, CDR2 SVGAGI. J was trimmed by 6 bases and V by 4 bases; bases with no gene match: 7. The CDR3 totals 14 residues. The CDR3 DNA is TGTGCCAGCAGTTCGAGACTAGCGGAGGCCGAGCAGTACGTC. It codes for CASSSRLAEAEQYV.

V usage is TRBV28 and J usage is TRBJ1-2; no firm D call. There are 14 residues in the CDR3. The germline CDR1 and CDR2 sequences are MDHEN and SYDVKM. The ends were cut back, 3 bases at V and 8 bases at J, with 16 bases in the middle. The CDR3: CASSLRTALDGYTF. CDR3 DNA: TGTGCCAGCAGTTTGCGGACTGCCCTAGACGGCTACACCTTC.

This clone showed up just once. V usage is TRBV19 and J usage is TRBJ1-4; D gene unclear. V shed 6 bases and J shed 2 bases, with 4 bases lying between them. Looked up from germline, CDR1 is LNHDA and CDR2 is SQIVND (reference sequence). The CDR3 sequence is 12 residues long. CDR3 region: CASSRTNEKLFF. CDR3 DNA sequence: TGTGCCAGTAGCCGCACTAATGAAAAACTGTTTTTT.

The chain carries TRBV19 and TRBJ1-1, with TRBD1 matching 10 bases. This CDR3 has 15 amino acids. The germline V gene has CDR1 LNHDA and CDR2 SQIVND (reference sequence). V lost 6 bases to trimming and J lost 5 bases; unmatched junction nucleotides: 9. CDR3 sequence reads: CASSPPGQGSTEAFF. DNA for the CDR3: TGTGCCAGTAGCCCTCCGGGACAGGGGTCGACTGAAGCTTTCTTT.